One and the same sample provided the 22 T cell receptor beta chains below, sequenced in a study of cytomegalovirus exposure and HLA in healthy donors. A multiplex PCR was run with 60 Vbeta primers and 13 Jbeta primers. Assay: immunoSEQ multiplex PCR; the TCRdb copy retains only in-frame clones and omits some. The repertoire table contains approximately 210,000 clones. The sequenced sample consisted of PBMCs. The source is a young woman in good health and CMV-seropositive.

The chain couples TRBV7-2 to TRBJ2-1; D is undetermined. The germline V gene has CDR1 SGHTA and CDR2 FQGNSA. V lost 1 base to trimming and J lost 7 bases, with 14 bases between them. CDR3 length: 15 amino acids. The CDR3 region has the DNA TGTGCCAGCAGCTTAGGCGGAACCCAAGGTAATGAGCAGTTCTTC. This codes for CASSLGGTQGNEQFF.

For the CDR3, the DNA is TGTGCCAGCAGCTTAGCAGGGTTCGCGGACACCATATATTTT. It translates to CASSLAGFADTIYF. The chain couples TRBV11-2 to TRBJ1-3, with D possibly TRBD1 on 5 matching bases. The CDR3 is made up of 14 amino acids. The ends were cut back, 1 base at V and 8 bases at J, with 12 bases in the middle. In germline, CDR1 is SGHAT, CDR2 FQNNGV.

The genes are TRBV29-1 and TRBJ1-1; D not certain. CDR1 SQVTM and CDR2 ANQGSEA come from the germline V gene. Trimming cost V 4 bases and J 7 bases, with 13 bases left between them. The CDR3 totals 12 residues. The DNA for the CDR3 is TGCAGCGTTGGCAAGGCGGAAATTGAAGCTTTCTTT. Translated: CSVGKAEIEAFF.

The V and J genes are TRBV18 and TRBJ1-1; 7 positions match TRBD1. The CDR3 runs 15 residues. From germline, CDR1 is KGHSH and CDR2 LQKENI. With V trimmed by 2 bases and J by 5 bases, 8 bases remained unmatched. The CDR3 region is CASSPTRDSHTEAFF. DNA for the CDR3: TGTGCCAGCTCACCAACCCGGGACAGTCATACTGAAGCTTTCTTT. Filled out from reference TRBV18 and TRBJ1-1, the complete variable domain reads NAGVMQNPRHLVRRRGQEARLRCSPMKGHSHVYWYRQLPEEGLKFMVYLQKENIIDESGMPKERFSAEFPKEGPSILRIQQVVRGDSAAYFCASSPTRDSHTEAFFGQGTRLTVV.

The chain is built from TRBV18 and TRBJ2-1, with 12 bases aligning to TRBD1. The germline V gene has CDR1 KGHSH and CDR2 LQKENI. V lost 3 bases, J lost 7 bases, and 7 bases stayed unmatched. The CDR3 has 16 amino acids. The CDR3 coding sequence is TGTGCCAGCTCACCGCATCCGGGACAGGGGGCAAATGAGCAGTTCTTC. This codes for CASSPHPGQGANEQFF.

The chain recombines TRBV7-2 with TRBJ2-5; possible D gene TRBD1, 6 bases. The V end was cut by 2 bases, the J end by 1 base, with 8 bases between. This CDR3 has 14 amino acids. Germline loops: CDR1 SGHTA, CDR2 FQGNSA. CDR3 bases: TGTGCCAGCAGCTTACAGGGGTTCCAAGAGACCCAGTACTTC. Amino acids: CASSLQGFQETQYF. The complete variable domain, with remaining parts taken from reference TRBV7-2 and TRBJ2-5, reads GAGVSQSPSNKVTEKGKDVELRCDPISGHTALYWYRQSLGQGLEFLIYFQGNSAPDKSGLPSDRFSAERTGGSVSTLTIQRTQQEDSAVYLCASSLQGFQETQYFGPGTRLLVL.

The CDR3 DNA reads as TGTGCCATCAGTAACCGGGACAGTCATAATTCACCCCTCCACTTT. This codes for CAISNRDSHNSPLHF. This chain joins TRBV10-3 and TRBJ1-6; 7 bases line up with TRBD1. The CDR3 runs to 15 residues. CDR1 and CDR2 (germline): ENHRY, SYGVKD. The V and J ends lost 5 bases and 5 bases, in that order; junction bases with no gene match: 6.

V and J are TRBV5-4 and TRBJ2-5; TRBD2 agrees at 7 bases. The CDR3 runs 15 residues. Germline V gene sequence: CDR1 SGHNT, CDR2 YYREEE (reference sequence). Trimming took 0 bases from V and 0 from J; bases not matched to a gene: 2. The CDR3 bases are TGTGCCAGCAGCTTGGGGCTAGCGGACCAAGAGACCCAGTACTTC. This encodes CASSLGLADQETQYF. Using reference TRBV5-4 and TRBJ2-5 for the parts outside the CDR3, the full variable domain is ETGVTQSPTHLIKTRGQQVTLRCSSQSGHNTVSWYQQALGQGPQFIFQYYREEENGRGNFPPRFSGLQFPNYSSELNVNALELDDSALYLCASSLGLADQETQYFGPGTRLLVL.

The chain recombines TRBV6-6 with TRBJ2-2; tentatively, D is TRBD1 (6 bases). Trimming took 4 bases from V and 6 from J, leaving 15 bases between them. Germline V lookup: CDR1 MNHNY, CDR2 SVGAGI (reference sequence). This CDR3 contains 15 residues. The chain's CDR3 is CASSSPGVYAGELFF. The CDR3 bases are TGTGCCAGCAGTTCACCAGGGGTCTATGCCGGGGAGCTGTTTTTT.

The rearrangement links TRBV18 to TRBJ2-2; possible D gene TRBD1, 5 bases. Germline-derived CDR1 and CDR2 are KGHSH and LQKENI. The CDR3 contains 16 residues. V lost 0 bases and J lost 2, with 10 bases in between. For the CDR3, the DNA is TGTGCCAGCTCACCACCGGGAAGGGGAAACACCGGGGAGCTGTTTTTT. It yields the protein CASSPPGRGNTGELFF.

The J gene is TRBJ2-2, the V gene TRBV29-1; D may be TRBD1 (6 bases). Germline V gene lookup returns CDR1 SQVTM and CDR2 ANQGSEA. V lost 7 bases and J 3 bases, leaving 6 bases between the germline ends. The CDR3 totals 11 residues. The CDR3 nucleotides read TGCAGCGGGGGGCACACCGGGGAGCTGTTTTTT. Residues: CSGGHTGELFF.

For the CDR3, the DNA is TGTGCCATCAGTGACGGGTCCTACGAGCAGTACTTC. Its translation: CAISDGSYEQYF. This chain links TRBV10-3 with TRBJ2-7; D not certain. The CDR3 runs to 12 residues. Deletions cut 3 bases from V and 1 base from J, with 4 bases between. CDR1 and CDR2 (germline): ENHRY, SYGVKD.

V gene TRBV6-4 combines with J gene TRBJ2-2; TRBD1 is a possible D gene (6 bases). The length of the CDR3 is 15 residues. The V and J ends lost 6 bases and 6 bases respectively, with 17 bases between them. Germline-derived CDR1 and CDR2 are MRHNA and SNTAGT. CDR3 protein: CASSPSTGIAGELFF. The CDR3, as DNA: TGTGCCAGCAGCCCTTCTACAGGGATCGCCGGGGAGCTGTTTTTT.

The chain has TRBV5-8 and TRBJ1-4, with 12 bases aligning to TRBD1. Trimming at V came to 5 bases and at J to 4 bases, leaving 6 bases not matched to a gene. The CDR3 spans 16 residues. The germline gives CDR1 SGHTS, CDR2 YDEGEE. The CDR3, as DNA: TGTGCCAGCAGTGGTGGGACAGGGGGCCGTAATGAAAAACTGTTTTTT. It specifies CASSGGTGGRNEKLFF.

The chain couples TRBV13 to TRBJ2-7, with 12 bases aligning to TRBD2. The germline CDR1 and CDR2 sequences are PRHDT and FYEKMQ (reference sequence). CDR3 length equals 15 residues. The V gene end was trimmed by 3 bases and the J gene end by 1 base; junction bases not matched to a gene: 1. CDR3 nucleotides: TGTGCCAGCAGCTTCGGACTAGCGGGATCCTACGAGCAGTACTTC. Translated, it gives CASSFGLAGSYEQYF.

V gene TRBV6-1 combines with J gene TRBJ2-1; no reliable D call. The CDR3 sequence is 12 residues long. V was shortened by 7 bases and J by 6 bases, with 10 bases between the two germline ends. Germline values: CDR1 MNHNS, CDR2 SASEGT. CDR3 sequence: CASTLTVNEQFF. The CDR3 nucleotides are TGTGCCAGCACTTTAACGGTCAATGAGCAGTTCTTC.

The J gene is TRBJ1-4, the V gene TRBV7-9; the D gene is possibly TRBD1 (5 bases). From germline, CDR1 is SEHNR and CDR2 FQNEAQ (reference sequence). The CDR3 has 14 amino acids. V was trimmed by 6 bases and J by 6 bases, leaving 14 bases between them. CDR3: CASSSGLRDEKLFF. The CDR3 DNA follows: TGTGCCAGCAGTTCAGGGTTAAGGGATGAAAAACTGTTTTTT.

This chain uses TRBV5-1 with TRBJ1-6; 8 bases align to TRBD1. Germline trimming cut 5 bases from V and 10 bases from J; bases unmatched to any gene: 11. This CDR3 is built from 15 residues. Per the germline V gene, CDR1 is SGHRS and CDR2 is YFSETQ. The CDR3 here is CASSPSGTGQSPLHF. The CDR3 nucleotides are TGCGCCAGCAGTCCCTCGGGGACAGGTCAATCACCCCTCCACTTT.

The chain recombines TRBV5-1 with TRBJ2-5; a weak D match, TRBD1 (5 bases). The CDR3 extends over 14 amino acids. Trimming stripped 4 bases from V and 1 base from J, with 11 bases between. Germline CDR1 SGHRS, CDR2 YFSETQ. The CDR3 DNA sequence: TGCGCCAGCAGCCAAGGGGCCAGCCAAGAGACCCAGTACTTC. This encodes CASSQGASQETQYF.

CDR3 nucleotide sequence: TGTGCCACCAGCAGAGATCGGATACAGGGGAGGCCCGGGGAGCTGTTTTTT. Its protein product is CATSRDRIQGRPGELFF. The chain is built from TRBV15 and TRBJ2-2, with a weak D call TRBD1 (7 bases). This CDR3 has 17 amino acids. The germline V and J ends were trimmed by 0 bases and 6 bases, with 17 bases remaining between them. In germline, CDR1 is LNHNV, CDR2 YYDKDF (reference sequence).

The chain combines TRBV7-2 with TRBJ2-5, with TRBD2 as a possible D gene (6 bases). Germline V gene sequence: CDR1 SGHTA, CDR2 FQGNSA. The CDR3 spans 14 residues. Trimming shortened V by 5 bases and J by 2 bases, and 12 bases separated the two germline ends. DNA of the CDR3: TGTGCCAGCAGCCGGACACTAGCACAAGAGACCCAGTACTTC. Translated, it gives CASSRTLAQETQYF. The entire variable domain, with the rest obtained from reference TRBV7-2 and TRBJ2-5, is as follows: GAGVSQSPSNKVTEKGKDVELRCDPISGHTALYWYRQSLGQGLEFLIYFQGNSAPDKSGLPSDRFSAERTGGSVSTLTIQRTQQEDSAVYLCASSRTLAQETQYFGPGTRLLVL.

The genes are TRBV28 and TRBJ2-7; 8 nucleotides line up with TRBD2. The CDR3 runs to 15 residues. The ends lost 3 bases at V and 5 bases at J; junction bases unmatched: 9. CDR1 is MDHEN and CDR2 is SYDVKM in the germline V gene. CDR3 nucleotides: TGTGCCAGCAGTTTTCCGGGACTAGGAAGGCACGAGCAGTACTTC. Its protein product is CASSFPGLGRHEQYF. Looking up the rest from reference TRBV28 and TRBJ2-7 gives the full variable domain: DVKVTQSSRYLVKRTGEKVFLECVQDMDHENMFWYRQDPGLGLRLIYFSYDVKMKEKGDIPEGYSVSREKKERFSLILESASTNQTSMYLCASSFPGLGRHEQYFGPGTRLTVT.